Following are 6 T cell receptor beta chains from one sample sequenced in a study of shared clonotypes between healthy human individuals. Clones were read by immunoSEQ multiplex PCR, and TCRdb kept only the in-frame ones, dropping some. The table lists just under 350,000 clones, 73% of them singletons, with about 10% in the top ten. The material sequenced was memory CD4+ T cells sorted from blood. Subset in this sample: CD45RA-negative fraction. These receptors originate from a young man in good health.

This sequence joins TRBV11-2 and TRBJ2-3; D is ambiguous. Germline values: CDR1 SGHAT, CDR2 FQNNGV. The CDR3 runs 13 residues. CDR3 in amino acids: CATRSGGTDTQYF. The CDR3 coding sequence is TGTGCTACTCGGAGTGGGGGCACAGATACGCAGTATTTT.

This chain connects TRBV6-5 to TRBJ1-2, with D unclear. CDR3 size: 14 residues. The germline V gene has CDR1 MNHEY and CDR2 SVGAGI. V dropped 5 bases and J dropped 0 bases, with 10 bases sitting between them. CDR3 amino acids: CASSGRASNYGYTF. The CDR3 DNA reads TGTGCCAGCAGTGGCCGGGCCTCTAACTATGGCTACACCTTC.

The gene calls are TRBV18 and TRBJ2-6; D may be TRBD2 (7 bases). The CDR3 covers 15 residues. CDR1 is KGHSH, CDR2 LQKENI, per germline. V was cut by 5 bases and J by 5 bases, with 13 bases left in between. CDR3 DNA: TGTGCCAGCTCATCCGCGGGGGCTCGGGCCAACGTCCTGACTTTC. Protein: CASSSAGARANVLTF. The entire variable domain, with the rest obtained from reference TRBV18 and TRBJ2-6, is as follows: NAGVMQNPRHLVRRRGQEARLRCSPMKGHSHVYWYRQLPEEGLKFMVYLQKENIIDESGMPKERFSAEFPKEGPSILRIQQVVRGDSAAYFCASSSAGARANVLTFGAGSRLTVL.

The chain employs TRBV5-1 and TRBJ2-3; D not certain. In germline, CDR1 is SGHRS, CDR2 YFSETQ. CDR3 length: 15 residues. The germline V and J ends were trimmed by 2 bases and 6 bases, with 16 bases remaining between them. In nucleotides, the CDR3 is TGCGCCAGCAGCTTTTCCGGCAAATCGTCCGATACGCAGTATTTT. It codes for CASSFSGKSSDTQYF.

The count of this clone is one. This chain links TRBV9 with TRBJ2-1; tentatively, D is TRBD2 (6 bases). V lost 3 bases, J lost 2 bases, and 15 bases lay in between. This CDR3 contains 16 residues. From germline, CDR1 is SGDLS and CDR2 YYNGEE. CDR3 nucleotide sequence: TGTGCCAGCAGCGCGGAGGAGGGTTCCACCTACAATGAGCAGTTCTTC. It is translated as CASSAEEGSTYNEQFF.

The chain links TRBV5-1 to TRBJ2-7, with 8 bases that match TRBD2. CDR1 and CDR2 from the germline V gene are SGHRS and YFSETQ. The CDR3 loop spans 13 amino acids. The V gene end was trimmed by 1 base and the J gene end by 7 bases; junction bases not matched to a gene: 4. The DNA for the CDR3 is TGCGCCAGCAGCTTGTACGGGAGGGGTGAGCAGTACTTC. This encodes CASSLYGRGEQYF.